These 22 T cell receptor beta chains share one sample of origin, sequenced in a study of T cell changes during pregnancy in multiple sclerosis. The method was immunoSEQ multiplex PCR; TCRdb's version includes in-frame clones alone and lacks a portion of them. Counted here are 35,000 to 55,000 clones, around 89% occurring once; the ten biggest clones make up approximately 5.8%. The sample consisted of CD8+ T cells from peripheral blood mononuclear cells, taken after pregnancy. Receptor source: a female donor in good health, enrolled as a control in a pregnancy study.

J is TRBJ1-6 and V is TRBV25-1; D is uncertain. V gave up 2 bases and J gave up 8 bases, with 10 bases separating them. The CDR3 is made up of 14 amino acids. Per germline, CDR1 MGHDK and CDR2 SYGVNS. The DNA of the CDR3 is TGTGCCAGCAGTGAACCCCTCTCCCATTCACCCCTCCACTTT. Protein sequence: CASSEPLSHSPLHF.

The rearrangement links TRBV6-1 to TRBJ1-6, with TRBD1 matching 9 bases. V shed 6 bases, J shed 10 bases, and the junction held 10 bases outside the gene matches. CDR1 MNHNS and CDR2 SASEGT come from the germline V gene. CDR3 length equals 15 residues. The CDR3 sequence: CASSWTGAQGSPLHF. CDR3 nucleotides: TGTGCCAGCAGCTGGACAGGGGCCCAAGGGTCACCCCTCCACTTT.

The chain couples TRBV18 to TRBJ1-4, with a weak D call TRBD1 (6 bases). Trimming shortened V by 6 bases and J by 7 bases, and 21 bases separated the two germline ends. Germline V gives CDR1 KGHSH, CDR2 LQKENI. The CDR3 has 16 amino acids. The CDR3 DNA reads TGTGCCAGCTCCCTCAATGACAGGCTTGGAGGTGAAAAACTGTTTTTT. Protein product: CASSLNDRLGGEKLFF.

The chain carries TRBV7-8 and TRBJ2-7; 8 nucleotides align to TRBD1. The CDR3 contains 13 residues. Germline lookup yields CDR1 SGHVS and CDR2 FQNEAQ. The V gene end was trimmed by 5 bases and the J gene end by 6 bases; junction bases not matched to a gene: 6. As DNA, the CDR3 is TGTGCCAGCAGCGCGGGACAGGCGGGCGAGCAGTACTTC. It translates to CASSAGQAGEQYF. Combining the CDR3 with reference TRBV7-8 and TRBJ2-7 gives the whole variable domain GAGVSQSPRYKVAKRGQDVALRCDPISGHVSLFWYQQALGQGPEFLTYFQNEAQLDKSGLPSDRFFAERPEGSVSTLKIQRTQQEDSAVYLCASSAGQAGEQYFGPGTRLTVT.

The gene calls are TRBV29-1 and TRBJ2-1, with TRBD2 matching over 10 bases. CDR3 length: 15 residues. V trimming: 4 bases; J trimming: 4 bases; junction bases outside the gene matches: 7. CDR1 and CDR2 from the germline V gene are SQVTM and ANQGSEA. The CDR3 DNA follows: TGCAGCGTTGGACCAGGACTAGCGGAGTACAATGAGCAGTTCTTC. This sequence encodes CSVGPGLAEYNEQFF.

The rearrangement uses TRBV30 and TRBJ1-6, with D perhaps matching TRBD1 (5 bases). This CDR3 comprises 14 residues. Germline lookup yields CDR1 GTSNPN and CDR2 SVGIG (reference sequence). V lost 0 bases to trimming and J lost 10 bases, with 13 bases between them. The CDR3 DNA is TGTGCCTGGAGTGTAGGCGGGGGGGAGTCACCCCTCCACTTT. Translating gives CAWSVGGGESPLHF.

The genes are TRBV7-2 and TRBJ2-7; D gene uncertain. The CDR3 runs to 13 residues. Trimming removed 3 bases from V and 2 bases from J, with 8 bases in between. The germline CDR1 and CDR2 sequences are SGHTA and FQGNSA. The chain's CDR3 is CASSFSRTYEQYF. DNA for the CDR3: TGTGCCAGCAGCTTCTCCAGAACCTACGAGCAGTACTTC. Filled out from reference TRBV7-2 and TRBJ2-7, the complete variable domain reads GAGVSQSPSNKVTEKGKDVELRCDPISGHTALYWYRQSLGQGLEFLIYFQGNSAPDKSGLPSDRFSAERTGGSVSTLTIQRTQQEDSAVYLCASSFSRTYEQYFGPGTRLTVT.

This clone appeared once. V usage is TRBV11-2 and J usage is TRBJ2-1; the match to TRBD1 covers 10 bases. Germline V gene data show CDR1 as SGHAT and CDR2 as FQNNGV. The CDR3 has 14 amino acids. V shed 7 bases and J 6 bases; nucleotides not matched to a gene: 6. CDR3 bases: TGTGCCAGCAACCCCGGGACAGGGGCCAATGAGCAGTTCTTC. Its protein product is CASNPGTGANEQFF. Complete variable domain (other parts from reference TRBV11-2 and TRBJ2-1): EAGVAQSPRYKIIEKRQSVAFWCNPISGHATLYWYQQILGQGPKLLIQFQNNGVVDDSQLPKDRFSAERLKGVDSTLKIQPAKLEDSAVYLCASNPGTGANEQFFGPGTRLTVL.

The chain is built from TRBV9 and TRBJ2-7, with D perhaps matching TRBD1 (6 bases). Germline CDR1 and CDR2: SGDLS and YYNGEE. V gave up 3 bases and J gave up 2 bases, with 15 bases separating them. This CDR3 region has 15 residues. CDR3 residues: CASSEGESRAYEQYF. Here the CDR3 DNA reads TGTGCCAGCAGCGAGGGGGAAAGCAGGGCCTACGAGCAGTACTTC.

The DNA of the CDR3 is TGTGCCAGCAGCTTAGATTCAGCACAGTGGAATTCACCCCTCCACTTT. Amino acid sequence: CASSLDSAQWNSPLHF. The chain couples TRBV11-2 to TRBJ1-6; D not certain. Trimming took off 0 bases at V and 7 bases at J, with 13 bases between the two ends. Germline CDR1 reads SGHAT; CDR2 reads FQNNGV. The CDR3 sequence is 16 residues long.

J is TRBJ2-5 and V is TRBV4-1, with D tentatively TRBD1 (7 bases). Germline loops: CDR1 MGHRA, CDR2 YSYEKL. The V and J ends lost 6 bases and 1 base respectively, with 15 bases between them. The CDR3 has 15 residues. DNA for the CDR3: TGCGCCAGCAGACAGCACAGGGGAGGCCAAGAGACCCAGTACTTC. This translates into CASRQHRGGQETQYF.

The chain combines TRBV4-2 with TRBJ1-1; TRBD1 is a possible D gene (6 bases). This CDR3 comprises 16 residues. Per germline, CDR1 LGHNA and CDR2 YNFKEQ. Between the trimmed V and J ends, which lost 2 bases and 0 bases, there was a span of 13 bases. Here the CDR3 DNA reads TGTGCCAGCAGCCAACCCCCAGGGGTATTGAACACTGAAGCTTTCTTT. Protein product: CASSQPPGVLNTEAFF.

The rearrangement links TRBV13 to TRBJ1-1; D may be TRBD1 (5 bases). This CDR3 contains 14 residues. CDR1 and CDR2 from the germline V gene are PRHDT and FYEKMQ (reference sequence). V shed 0 bases and J shed 10 bases, with 15 bases lying between them. As DNA, the CDR3 is TGTGCCAGCAGCTTAGGGGGAGTCGGGGGGAGAGCTTTCTTT. This translates into CASSLGGVGGRAFF.

This chain uses TRBV5-1 with TRBJ2-2, with 10 positions matching TRBD1. Germline V gives CDR1 SGHRS, CDR2 YFSETQ. The CDR3 totals 16 residues. V gave up 3 bases and J gave up 5 bases; unmatched junction bases: 7. The chain's CDR3 is CASSSDRGKFTGELFF. In DNA form, the CDR3 reads TGCGCCAGCAGCTCGGACAGGGGGAAATTTACCGGGGAGCTGTTTTTT.

V and J are TRBV7-3 and TRBJ2-3; 10 bases fit TRBD2. From germline, CDR1 is SGHTA and CDR2 FQGTGA. J lost 6 bases, V lost 2 bases, and 8 bases had no gene match. The CDR3 spans 16 residues. Here the CDR3 reads CASSLGSGGPRDTQYF. CDR3 sequence (DNA): TGTGCCAGCAGCTTAGGTAGCGGGGGGCCCAGGGATACGCAGTATTTT.

This rearrangement joins TRBV27 to TRBJ1-1, with D possibly TRBD1 on 6 matching bases. This CDR3 has 15 amino acids. Deletions cut 2 bases from V and 1 base from J, with 11 bases between. Germline V gene data show CDR1 as MNHEY and CDR2 as SMNVEV (reference sequence). The CDR3 DNA follows: TGTGCCAGCAGTTTACGACAGGCTGCGAACACTGAAGCTTTCTTT. This gives the protein CASSLRQAANTEAFF.

The rearrangement joins TRBV7-8 to TRBJ1-1; no firm D call. V was clipped by 1 base and J by 3 bases, with 6 bases between them. Per germline, CDR1 SGHVS and CDR2 FQNEAQ. The CDR3 covers 13 residues. CDR3 nucleotides: TGTGCCAGCAGCTTAGGGGGAGACACTGAAGCTTTCTTT. It yields the protein CASSLGGDTEAFF.

The CDR3 spells CSVGQGDYEQYF. As DNA, the CDR3 is TGCAGCGTAGGACAGGGGGACTACGAGCAGTACTTC. The chain couples TRBV29-1 to TRBJ2-7; 10 bases fit TRBD1. The junction had 2 bases not matched to a gene; V was cut back by 6 bases and J by 3 bases. Germline-derived CDR1 and CDR2 are SQVTM and ANQGSEA. The CDR3 sequence is 12 residues long.

The V gene is TRBV4-3, the J gene TRBJ2-3, with a tentative D call TRBD2 (6 bases). The V gene's germline CDR1 is LGHNA and CDR2 YSLEER. There are 17 residues in the CDR3. V lost 1 base, J lost 0 bases, and 14 bases lay in between. CDR3 protein: CASSQGRVTASTDTQYF. CDR3 nucleotide sequence: TGCGCCAGCAGCCAAGGGAGGGTTACTGCTAGCACAGATACGCAGTATTTT.

This clone showed up just a few times. This sequence joins TRBV28 and TRBJ2-5; D possibly corresponds to TRBD2 (5 bases). This CDR3 spans 16 amino acids. The germline CDR1 and CDR2 sequences are MDHEN and SYDVKM. V gave up 1 base and J gave up 1 base, with 13 bases separating them. CDR3 amino acids: CASSLLEGWGQETQYF. The DNA of the CDR3 is TGTGCCAGCAGTTTATTAGAGGGCTGGGGCCAAGAGACCCAGTACTTC.

The genes are TRBV5-4 and TRBJ2-2; unclear D gene. Trimming pared 4 bases from V and 6 bases from J, leaving 7 bases between. The CDR3 sequence is 12 residues long. Germline CDR1 reads SGHNT; CDR2 reads YYREEE (reference sequence). Here the CDR3 reads CASSGVAGELFF. The CDR3 coding sequence is TGTGCCAGCAGCGGAGTTGCCGGGGAGCTGTTTTTT. The full variable domain, in which reference TRBV5-4 and TRBJ2-2 provide the parts outside the CDR3, is ETGVTQSPTHLIKTRGQQVTLRCSSQSGHNTVSWYQQALGQGPQFIFQYYREEENGRGNFPPRFSGLQFPNYSSELNVNALELDDSALYLCASSGVAGELFFGEGSRLTVL.

This clone appeared a single time. An end of the junction does not agree with germline; a read error may underlie this. CDR3 sequence (DNA): TGCAGCGTTGGTCCTGAAGTTAACTATGGCTACACCTTT. Amino acids: CSVGPEVNYGYTF. The chain couples TRBV29-1 to TRBJ1-2; D unresolved. CDR1 is SQVTM, CDR2 ANQGSEA, per germline. CDR3 size: 13 residues. The full variable domain, its missing parts supplied by reference TRBV29-1 and TRBJ1-2, is SAVISQKPSRDICQRGTSLTIQCQVDSQVTMMFWYRQQPGQSLTLIATANQGSEATYESGFVIDKFPISRPNLTFSTLTVSNMSPEDSSIYLCSVGPEVNYGYTFGSGTRLTVV.